These 32 T cell receptor beta chains share one sample of origin, sequenced in a study of blood T cell repertoires in COVID-19 (dated by TCRdb to the early 2020s). The library was built by means of the immunoSEQ multiplex PCR assay. TCRdb holds this immuneACCESS table with in-frame rearrangements only. Some clones are missing; in checked studies, unresolved V genes explain under half, and the rest has no known cause. The sample table lists around 170,000 clones, roughly 80% of them with a count of one. The ten largest clones capture about 6% of the sample. Material for sequencing was peripheral blood. These TCRs come from a woman in her 40s with acute or convalescent COVID-19.

This clone appeared once. The V call is TRBV15, the J call TRBJ2-7; D ambiguous. This CDR3 is built from 14 residues. V was shortened by 0 bases and J by 3 bases, with 9 bases between the two germline ends. Germline assignment: CDR1 LNHNV and CDR2 YYDKDF (reference sequence). The CDR3 protein is CATSRDSFGYEQYF. The CDR3 bases are TGTGCCACCAGCAGAGACTCTTTCGGCTACGAGCAGTACTTC.

This rearrangement joins TRBV2 to TRBJ1-6; no clear D. With 5 bases removed from V and 7 bases from J, the gap between germline ends came to 18 bases. Germline-derived CDR1 and CDR2 are SNHLY and FYNNEI. The CDR3 runs 16 residues. In DNA form, the CDR3 reads TGTGCCAGCAGTTCTTTCGTTACGGGAGCCAATTCACCCCTCCACTTT. It is translated as CASSSFVTGANSPLHF.

A few counts support this clone. The chain joins TRBV27 to TRBJ2-7; the D gene is possibly TRBD1 (6 bases). Between the trimmed V and J ends, which lost 4 bases and 1 base, there was a span of 11 bases. The germline CDR1 and CDR2 sequences are MNHEY and SMNVEV (reference sequence). The CDR3 totals 14 residues. CDR3 nucleotide sequence: TGTGCCAGCAGTTACGGACAGTATTCCTACGAGCAGTACTTC. Translated: CASSYGQYSYEQYF.

Only one count was recorded for this clone. The J gene is TRBJ2-7, the V gene TRBV28; 7 positions match TRBD1. V dropped 5 bases and J dropped 6; count of bases not matched to a gene: 10. The length of the CDR3 is 14 residues. Per germline, CDR1 MDHEN and CDR2 SYDVKM. The CDR3 loop is CASSPWTGAGEQYF. In DNA, the CDR3 is TGTGCCAGCAGTCCTTGGACAGGAGCCGGCGAGCAGTACTTC.

A single count supports this clone. The chain is built from TRBV5-6 and TRBJ2-5, with 7 bases lining up with TRBD1. Germline CDR1 is SGHDT and CDR2 is YYEEEE. J lost 2 bases, V lost 2 bases, and 3 bases had no gene match. The CDR3 contains 14 residues. The CDR3 DNA reads as TGTGCCAGCAGCTTACAGGGGCTACAAGAGACCCAGTACTTC. Translated, it gives CASSLQGLQETQYF.

The J gene is TRBJ2-7, the V gene TRBV20-1; D remains ambiguous. Trimming stripped 7 bases from V and 6 bases from J, with 10 bases between. Germline CDR1 is DFQATT and CDR2 is SNEGSKA (reference sequence). The CDR3 consists of 10 residues. The CDR3 sequence is CSGEAFEQYF. CDR3 DNA sequence: TGCAGTGGAGAAGCTTTCGAGCAGTACTTC.

The gene calls are TRBV11-3 and TRBJ2-2; TRBD1 might be the D (7 bases). Germline V gene lookup returns CDR1 SGHNT and CDR2 YENEEA. CDR3 length: 18 amino acids. The V end was cut by 0 bases, the J end by 4 bases, with 18 bases between. CDR3 in DNA: TGTGCCAGCAGCTTAGAACAAGGGGGGACAGCGAGCACCGGGGAGCTGTTTTTT. Protein: CASSLEQGGTASTGELFF.

This sequence joins TRBV13 and TRBJ1-2; possibly TRBD1 for D (5 bases). The V end lost 2 bases, the J end lost 0 bases, and 10 bases lay between the germline ends. The CDR3 length is 15 residues. The germline V gene has CDR1 PRHDT and CDR2 FYEKMQ (reference sequence). CDR3 in DNA: TGTGCCAGCAGCTTAATGGGGGGTTCTAACTATGGCTACACCTTC. It yields the protein CASSLMGGSNYGYTF.

CDR3 coding DNA: TGTGCCAGCAACTGGGACTCCACAGATACGCAGTATTTT. Its protein product is CASNWDSTDTQYF. This rearrangement joins TRBV12-3 or TRBV12-4 to TRBJ2-3; maybe TRBD2 (6 bases). V shed 7 bases and J shed 2 bases, with 10 bases lying between them. This CDR3 is 13 amino acids long.

This clone has more than one count but fewer than ten. The V gene is TRBV21-1, the J gene TRBJ2-1; whether TRBD2, the table's D call, matches the DNA was not checked. TRBV21-1 is listed as a pseudogene. This CDR3 spans 16 amino acids. The CDR3 DNA sequence: TGTGCCAGCAGCAGGCTAGCGGGAGGGCCTTGCAATGAGCAGTTCTTC. The encoded protein is CASSRLAGGPCNEQFF.

The chain recombines TRBV11-2 with TRBJ1-5, with TRBD1 matching over 10 bases. The CDR3 runs 15 residues. V shed 5 bases, J shed 7 bases, and the junction held 8 bases outside the gene matches. Germline V gene data show CDR1 as SGHAT and CDR2 as FQNNGV. CDR3 sequence: CASSRGTGDEQPQHF. The DNA of the CDR3 is TGTGCCAGCAGCAGGGGGACAGGGGATGAGCAGCCCCAGCATTTT.

The J gene is TRBJ1-1, the V gene TRBV7-3; TRBD1 matches at 9 bases. Losses at the gene ends were 6 bases for V and 3 bases for J; bases not matched to a gene: 2. Germline assignment: CDR1 SGHTA and CDR2 FQGTGA. The CDR3 is 13 amino acids. The CDR3 nucleotides are TGTGCCAGCAGAAGGGACAGGGACACTGAAGCTTTCTTT. This encodes CASRRDRDTEAFF.

The chain has TRBV6-4 and TRBJ2-3, with 9 bases identical to TRBD2. CDR1 and CDR2 from the germline V gene are MRHNA and SNTAGT. Unmatched junction bases numbered 7, after V lost 0 bases and J lost 6 bases. CDR3 size: 16 residues. The CDR3 coding sequence is TGTGCCAGCAGTGACTCGAGTAGCGGGGGACGGGATACGCAGTATTTT. The encoded protein is CASSDSSSGGRDTQYF.

The rearrangement links TRBV4-1 to TRBJ1-4, with D perhaps TRBD1 (6 bases). V was cut by 5 bases and J by 5 bases, with 9 bases left in between. The CDR3 totals 13 residues. The germline V gene has CDR1 MGHRA and CDR2 YSYEKL. The CDR3 DNA reads TGCGCCAGCAGCACCGGACAGAATGAAAAACTGTTTTTT. This gives the protein CASSTGQNEKLFF.

The J gene is TRBJ2-7, the V gene TRBV30; 10 bases align to TRBD1. Losses at the gene ends were 8 bases for V and 5 bases for J; bases not matched to a gene: 9. The germline gives CDR1 GTSNPN, CDR2 SVGIG (reference sequence). The CDR3 is 13 residues long. DNA for the CDR3: TGTGCCAGGGACAGGGGCCAAGGGGACGAGCAGTACTTC. Residues: CARDRGQGDEQYF.

This clone was counted a single time. CDR3 protein: CASSFGHQQETQYF. The CDR3, as DNA: TGCGCCAGCAGCTTCGGACACCAACAAGAGACCCAGTACTTC. This chain links TRBV5-1 with TRBJ2-5; TRBD1 is a possible D gene (5 bases). CDR3 length: 14 amino acids. In germline, CDR1 is SGHRS, CDR2 YFSETQ. Trimming pared 2 bases from V and 2 bases from J, leaving 10 bases between.

The J gene is TRBJ2-5, the V gene TRBV5-1; possibly TRBD2 for D (5 bases). The CDR3 has 14 residues. The V gene lost 4 bases and the J gene lost 1 base, with 11 bases spanning the gap. Germline CDR1 is SGHRS and CDR2 is YFSETQ. DNA of the CDR3: TGCGCCAGCAGCGTCGGACTCTTCCAAGAGACCCAGTACTTC. It encodes CASSVGLFQETQYF.

The V gene is TRBV10-1, the J gene TRBJ1-6; a weak D match, TRBD1 (6 bases). V gave up 10 bases and J gave up 6 bases, with 13 bases separating them. Germline CDR1 is WNHNN and CDR2 is SYGVQD (reference sequence). The CDR3 has 13 amino acids. In DNA form, the CDR3 reads TGCGCCAAGGACAGTTACTTTAATTCACCCCTCCACTTT. Translated: CAKDSYFNSPLHF.

The chain is built from TRBV3-1 (or the pseudogene TRBV3-2) and TRBJ2-1; D unresolved. Germline lookup yields CDR1 LGHDT and CDR2 YNNKEL (reference sequence). The CDR3 sequence is 12 residues long. V shed 4 bases and J shed 13 bases, with 14 bases lying between them. CDR3 residues: CASSPRLKQQFF. The CDR3 DNA reads as TGTGCCAGCAGCCCCCGACTCAAGCAACAGTTCTTC.

V is TRBV18 and J is TRBJ2-6, with 7 bases that match TRBD1. After removal of 2 bases from V and 1 base from J, the junction contained 2 bases not matched to a gene. Germline-derived CDR1 and CDR2 are KGHSH and LQKENI. CDR3 length: 16 residues. CDR3 coding DNA: TGTGCCAGCTCACCAAGACAGGGTTCTGGGGCCAACGTCCTGACTTTC. Protein sequence: CASSPRQGSGANVLTF.

The V gene is TRBV6-2 or TRBV6-3, the J gene TRBJ2-1; tentative D call: TRBD2 (5 bases). This CDR3 is 14 amino acids long. Looked up from germline, CDR1 is MNHEY and CDR2 is SVGEGT. The V gene lost 0 bases and the J gene lost 3 bases, with 6 bases spanning the gap. The CDR3 region has the DNA TGTGCCAGCAGTTACTCAGCGGTCTACAATGAGCAGTTCTTC. It codes for CASSYSAVYNEQFF.

This clone was recorded once. V gene TRBV5-1 combines with J gene TRBJ1-5; TRBD1 agrees at 12 bases. The CDR3 runs to 15 residues. CDR1 SGHRS and CDR2 YFSETQ come from the germline V gene. J gave up 6 bases and V 4 bases, and 5 bases lay outside the gene matches. CDR3 sequence: CASSPGQGAGQPQHF. The CDR3 coding sequence is TGCGCCAGCAGCCCGGGACAGGGGGCGGGTCAGCCCCAGCATTTT.

The sample holds one count of this clone. The chain couples TRBV5-1 to TRBJ2-5, with TRBD2 as a possible D gene (6 bases). V shed 0 bases and J shed 2 bases, with 11 bases lying between them. There are 15 residues in the CDR3. Germline V gene sequence: CDR1 SGHRS, CDR2 YFSETQ. The CDR3 is CASSLGPGRQETQYF. The CDR3 nucleotides are TGCGCCAGCAGCTTGGGACCAGGGAGGCAAGAGACCCAGTACTTC.

The V and J genes are TRBV5-6 and TRBJ1-4, with 8 nucleotides matching TRBD1. This CDR3 is 14 amino acids long. The germline CDR1 and CDR2 sequences are SGHDT and YYEEEE. V lost 4 bases, J lost 7 bases, and 6 bases stayed unmatched. In nucleotides, the CDR3 is TGTGCCAGCAGCCCAGGGGGCGCCCGTGAAAAACTGTTTTTT. This encodes CASSPGGAREKLFF.

Written as DNA, the CDR3 is TGTGCCAGCAGTGATAATCAGGGGATCGGGAACACCTTC. It encodes CASSDNQGIGNTF. The genes are TRBV6-1 and TRBJ1-2; weak D call: TRBD1 (6 bases). The V end lost 3 bases, the J end lost 12 bases, and 17 bases lay between the germline ends. This CDR3 contains 13 residues. Per the germline V gene, CDR1 is MNHNS and CDR2 is SASEGT.

This clone was recorded once. The rearrangement links TRBV2 to TRBJ2-1; no clear D gene. Germline V gives CDR1 SNHLY, CDR2 FYNNEI. V was pared by 1 base and J by 8 bases, with 12 bases between. The CDR3 spans 14 residues. As DNA, the CDR3 is TGTGCCAGCAGTGAAGATCACGTTAACTATGAGCAGTTCTTC. This translates into CASSEDHVNYEQFF.

The chain recombines TRBV29-1 with TRBJ2-1, with 7 nucleotides matching TRBD2. Germline trimming cut 2 bases from V and 10 bases from J; bases unmatched to any gene: 11. The CDR3 extends over 14 amino acids. Germline V gene data show CDR1 as SQVTM and CDR2 as ANQGSEA. CDR3 DNA: TGCAGCGTTGAAAAGGCTAGCGGAATTCCCGAGCAGTTCTTC. Its protein is CSVEKASGIPEQFF.

The V call is TRBV6-5, the J call TRBJ2-7; possible D gene TRBD1, 5 bases. V was pared by 7 bases and J by 3 bases, with 13 bases between. CDR1 MNHEY and CDR2 SVGAGI come from the germline V gene. This CDR3 region has 13 residues. The CDR3: CASTGAGNYEQYF. As DNA, the CDR3 is TGTGCCAGCACCGGAGCAGGGAACTACGAGCAGTACTTC.

The gene calls are TRBV24-1 and TRBJ1-2, with 10 positions matching TRBD1. With V trimmed by 4 bases and J by 2 bases, 3 bases remained unmatched. Germline values: CDR1 KGHDR, CDR2 SFDVKD. The CDR3 loop spans 15 amino acids. The CDR3 here is CATSDPGQGNYGYTF. In DNA form, the CDR3 reads TGTGCCACCAGTGACCCGGGACAGGGGAACTATGGCTACACCTTC.

This chain joins TRBV28 and TRBJ1-5; D ambiguous. V was cut by 7 bases and J by 4 bases, with 14 bases left in between. The CDR3 has 14 amino acids. The germline V gene has CDR1 MDHEN and CDR2 SYDVKM. CDR3 protein: CASTHGRENQPQHF. CDR3 coding DNA: TGTGCCAGCACACATGGGCGGGAGAATCAGCCCCAGCATTTT.

This clone has a handful of counts. The CDR3 DNA reads TGCGCCAGCAGCTTTAGACTAGCGAAAAACACCGGGGAGCTGTTTTTT. Amino acids: CASSFRLAKNTGELFF. The rearrangement links TRBV5-1 to TRBJ2-2; 8 bases line up with TRBD2. The CDR3 spans 16 residues. Per the germline V gene, CDR1 is SGHRS and CDR2 is YFSETQ. The trim removed 2 bases at V and 2 bases at J, leaving 5 bases unmatched. The complete variable domain, with remaining parts taken from reference TRBV5-1 and TRBJ2-2, reads KAGVTQTPRYLIKTRGQQVTLSCSPISGHRSVSWYQQTPGQGLQFLFEYFSETQRNKGNFPGRFSGRQFSNSRSEMNVSTLELGDSALYLCASSFRLAKNTGELFFGEGSRLTVL.

This clone turned up a few times. V gene TRBV6-1 combines with J gene TRBJ1-5, with 8 bases fitting TRBD1. Trimming cost V 1 base and J 7 bases; bases outside gene matches: 3. CDR3 length: 14 residues. Germline values: CDR1 MNHNS, CDR2 SASEGT. The CDR3 nucleotides are TGTGCCAGCAGTGAAGGACAGGGGCAACAGCCCCAGCATTTT. As protein: CASSEGQGQQPQHF.